The 19 T cell receptor beta chains below all came from one sample that was sequenced in a study of T cells in Graves' hyperthyroidism and ophthalmopathy. RNA transcripts provided the source from which TCR beta CDR3 regions were amplified. HTBI primers were the set used in a first-round RT-PCR of the TCR CDR3. TCRdb passed the multiplex PCR reads through MiXCR, listing each CDR3 protein once. The table lists hundreds of thousands of distinct CDR3 sequences, about 15% of them singletons, with 5.8% in the top ten. The sequencing sample was made of blood. Every receptor here comes from a woman under 40 with Graves' hyperthyroidism that later progressed to Graves' ophthalmopathy.

This clonotype was seen ten or more times. This chain joins TRBV14 and TRBJ1-6, with D perhaps TRBD1 (5 bases). Germline CDR1 and CDR2: SGHDN and FVKESK. Trimming took 4 bases from V and 8 from J, leaving 18 bases between them. This CDR3 contains 16 residues. The DNA of the CDR3 is TGTGCCAGCAGCCCCTTAGGTAGGGGTCCGGATTCACCCCTCCACTTT. Its translation: CASSPLGRGPDSPLHF.

This clonotype was observed many times. The chain links TRBV12-3 or TRBV12-4 to TRBJ1-5; maybe TRBD1 (6 bases). The CDR3 is 15 residues long. V lost 7 bases and J 7 bases, leaving 20 bases between the germline ends. CDR3 DNA sequence: TGTGCCAGCAAAGGGACTCCCAGGGGACGCCAGCCCCAGCATTTT. Translated, it gives CASKGTPRGRQPQHF.

The CDR3 is CASTFVRSGELFF. For the CDR3, the DNA is TGTGCCAGCACCTTCGTTAGATCCGGGGAGCTGTTTTTT. The chain links TRBV11-2 to TRBJ2-2; no clear D gene. Trimming removed 7 bases from V and 6 bases from J, with 12 bases in between. Germline V lookup: CDR1 SGHAT, CDR2 FQNNGV. The CDR3 runs to 13 residues.

This clonotype was seen repeatedly, ten times or more. The rearrangement joins TRBV2 to TRBJ2-7; D is uncertain. V was shortened by 0 bases and J by 7 bases, with 4 bases between the two germline ends. The CDR3 totals 11 residues. CDR1 SNHLY and CDR2 FYNNEI come from the germline V gene. CDR3 nucleotide sequence: TGTGCCAGCAGTGAAGCGACGGAGCAGTACTTC. Translating it yields CASSEATEQYF.

The V and J genes are TRBV2 and TRBJ1-5; no reliable D call. Germline-derived CDR1 and CDR2 are SNHLY and FYNNEI. The CDR3 spans 15 residues. V dropped 8 bases and J dropped 7 bases, with 21 bases sitting between them. CDR3 coding DNA: TGTGCCAGCGAGACGGAGGCAGGTCTAGGACAGCCCCAGCATTTT. This translates into CASETEAGLGQPQHF.

This clonotype was seen ten or more times. The chain couples TRBV20-1 to TRBJ1-2; a weak D match, TRBD1 (6 bases). With 1 base removed from V and 6 bases from J, the gap between germline ends came to 18 bases. There are 15 residues in the CDR3. CDR1 and CDR2 (germline): DFQATT, SNEGSKA (reference sequence). In DNA form, the CDR3 reads TGCAGTGCTAGAGGGGGGGGCCGGACAGACAATGGCTACACCTTC. It translates to CSARGGGRTDNGYTF.

Many counts were recorded for this clonotype. CDR3 DNA: TGCGCCAGCAGCTCGGACGGGGCGTACACCGGGGAGCTGTTTTTT. Amino acid sequence: CASSSDGAYTGELFF. V gene TRBV5-1 combines with J gene TRBJ2-2; D possibly uses TRBD1 or TRBD2 (5 bases each). The CDR3 is made up of 15 amino acids. The germline gives CDR1 SGHRS, CDR2 YFSETQ. Deletions cut 3 bases from V and 3 bases from J, with 12 bases between.

This clonotype was observed at least ten times. J is TRBJ1-6 and V is TRBV12-3 or TRBV12-4, with D unclear. Trimming left V 3 bases short and J 7 bases short, with 16 bases between. The CDR3 has 16 residues. The CDR3 nucleotides are TGTGCCAGCAGTTTCGGCGCCAACTACGGGAATTCACCCCTCCACTTT. Amino acid sequence: CASSFGANYGNSPLHF.

The chain carries TRBV20-1 and TRBJ2-5; D perhaps matches TRBD2 (5 bases). CDR1 DFQATT and CDR2 SNEGSKA come from the germline V gene (reference sequence). The CDR3 has 13 residues. V was trimmed by 5 bases and J by 3 bases, leaving 13 bases between them. In DNA form, the CDR3 reads TGCAGTGCTTTACGTGGTAGCGAAGAGACCCAGTACTTC. The encoded protein is CSALRGSEETQYF.

J is TRBJ1-2 and V is TRBV9; D may be TRBD1 (5 bases). Germline V lookup: CDR1 SGDLS, CDR2 YYNGEE. V was cut by 3 bases and J by 8 bases, with 11 bases left in between. This CDR3 contains 12 residues. The CDR3, as DNA: TGTGCCAGCAGCGGTAATTGGGGCGGCTACACCTTC. Residues: CASSGNWGGYTF.

The table lists this clonotype with a few counts. The V gene is TRBV9, the J gene TRBJ1-1; D might be TRBD1 (5 bases). Trimming shortened V by 0 bases and J by 1 base, and 10 bases separated the two germline ends. Per the germline V gene, CDR1 is SGDLS and CDR2 is YYNGEE. CDR3 length equals 15 residues. The CDR3 spells CASSVATGPNTEAFF. The CDR3 bases are TGTGCCAGCAGCGTAGCTACGGGACCGAACACTGAAGCTTTCTTT.

J is TRBJ2-7 and V is TRBV7-9; the match to TRBD1 covers 8 bases. Germline V lookup: CDR1 SEHNR, CDR2 FQNEAQ (reference sequence). The CDR3 sequence is 14 residues long. Trimming removed 5 bases from V and 7 bases from J; junction bases left unmatched: 10. As DNA, the CDR3 is TGTGCCAGCAGCCCGGACAGGGATGGGGCAGAGCAGTACTTC. Protein sequence: CASSPDRDGAEQYF.

This clonotype appeared a few times. This chain joins TRBV29-1 and TRBJ2-7, with a tentative D call TRBD1 (5 bases). The CDR3 length is 13 residues. V was trimmed by 4 bases and J by 2 bases, leaving 12 bases between them. The germline V gene has CDR1 SQVTM and CDR2 ANQGSEA. The CDR3 nucleotides are TGCAGCGTTGGGGGCAGCAGAGCCTACGAGCAGTACTTC. Encoded protein: CSVGGSRAYEQYF.

This clonotype was seen ten or more times. The chain combines TRBV28 with TRBJ2-1; D remains ambiguous. The CDR3 is made up of 14 amino acids. V shed 5 bases and J shed 10 bases, with 18 bases lying between them. The V gene's germline CDR1 is MDHEN and CDR2 SYDVKM. The CDR3: CASSPPRVVREQFF. The CDR3 nucleotides read TGTGCCAGCAGTCCCCCGCGAGTGGTCCGGGAGCAGTTCTTC. Full variable domain (missing parts from reference TRBV28 and TRBJ2-1): DVKVTQSSRYLVKRTGEKVFLECVQDMDHENMFWYRQDPGLGLRLIYFSYDVKMKEKGDIPEGYSVSREKKERFSLILESASTNQTSMYLCASSPPRVVREQFFGPGTRLTVL.

The chain couples TRBV5-1 to TRBJ2-1, with D perhaps TRBD1 or TRBD2 (7 bases each). The germline CDR1 and CDR2 sequences are SGHRS and YFSETQ. This CDR3 has 13 residues. V was shortened by 4 bases and J by 6 bases, with 11 bases between the two germline ends. The CDR3 here is CASSQGGFNEQFF. The CDR3 DNA sequence: TGCGCCAGCAGCCAGGGGGGGTTCAATGAGCAGTTCTTC.

The sample holds many counts of this clonotype. This sequence joins TRBV11-2 and TRBJ2-1; the match to TRBD2 covers 11 bases. In germline, CDR1 is SGHAT, CDR2 FQNNGV. This CDR3 has 18 amino acids. J lost 0 bases, V lost 5 bases, and 9 bases had no gene match. The CDR3 protein is CASSPGLAGPRSYNEQFF. The CDR3 DNA sequence: TGTGCCAGCAGCCCTGGACTAGCGGGTCCGCGCTCCTACAATGAGCAGTTCTTC.

This clonotype occurred many times. The chain is built from TRBV20-1 and TRBJ1-1; no clear D gene. The CDR3 has 11 amino acids. Per the germline V gene, CDR1 is DFQATT and CDR2 is SNEGSKA (reference sequence). V lost 6 bases to trimming and J lost 0 bases, with 5 bases between them. The CDR3 DNA follows: TGCAGTGCCGACATGAACACTGAAGCTTTCTTT. Amino acid sequence: CSADMNTEAFF.

This CDR3 reads CASSPITGQGGTEAFF. In DNA form, the CDR3 reads TGTGCCAGCAGCCCGATTACGGGACAGGGGGGCACTGAAGCTTTCTTT. The chain uses TRBV7-9 and TRBJ1-1; 11 bases agree with TRBD1. The germline CDR1 and CDR2 sequences are SEHNR and FQNEAQ (reference sequence). V was clipped by 5 bases and J by 4 bases; unmatched bases: 9. This CDR3 contains 16 residues.

Ten or more counts support this clonotype. This sequence joins TRBV27 and TRBJ2-7; 8 bases are shared with TRBD1. Looked up from germline, CDR1 is MNHEY and CDR2 is SMNVEV (reference sequence). The V and J ends lost 6 bases and 0 bases, in that order; junction bases with no gene match: 7. The CDR3 runs to 15 residues. The CDR3 coding sequence is TGTGCCAGCAGCCACCTGACAGGGGTCTCCTACGAGCAGTACTTC. It yields the protein CASSHLTGVSYEQYF.